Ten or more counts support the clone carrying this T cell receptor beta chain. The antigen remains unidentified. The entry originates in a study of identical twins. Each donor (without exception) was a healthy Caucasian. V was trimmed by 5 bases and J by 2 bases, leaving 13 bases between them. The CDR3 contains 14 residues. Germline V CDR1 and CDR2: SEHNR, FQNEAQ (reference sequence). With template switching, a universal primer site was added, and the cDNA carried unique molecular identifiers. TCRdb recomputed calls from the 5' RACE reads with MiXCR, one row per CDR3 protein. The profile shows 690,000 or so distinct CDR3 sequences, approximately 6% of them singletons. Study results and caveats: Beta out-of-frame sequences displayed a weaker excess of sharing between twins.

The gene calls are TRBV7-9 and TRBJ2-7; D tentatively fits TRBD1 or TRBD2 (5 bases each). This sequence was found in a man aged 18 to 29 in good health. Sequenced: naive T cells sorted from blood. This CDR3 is CASSKALGAYEQYV. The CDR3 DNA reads TGTGCCAGCAGCAAAGCGCTGGGGGCCTACGAGCAGTACGTC.